What follows is one TCR beta chain and its context. This CDR3 is 15 amino acids long. The germline V gene has CDR1 MNHEY and CDR2 SVGEGT. This specimen belongs to a study of monozygotic twins with inflammatory bowel disease. TCRdb re-called the 5' RACE reads and shows each CDR3 protein once, DNA omitted. Recorded for this sample: 310,000 or so distinct CDR3 sequences. Sequenced: blood. The receptor's source is a human donor with ulcerative colitis or Crohn's disease, or a healthy co-twin of an affected twin (not recorded which). The rearrangement uses TRBV6-2 or TRBV6-3 and TRBJ2-1; the D call from TCRdb, TRBD1, cannot be confirmed without DNA. The CDR3 sequence: CASRGATGKYNEQFF.